This T cell receptor beta chain was found in a study of OX40 agonist ivuxolimab in advanced cancers. Study-level background: Ivuxolimab, which targeted the costimulatory receptor OX40 (CD134), was an agonistic, fully human IgG2 monoclonal antibody. Patients were allowed to have had prior anti-PD-1, anti-PD-L1 or anti-CTLA-4 therapy, and approximately 40% of the dose-escalation patients had previously received checkpoint inhibitors. The paper reports the monotherapy dose-escalation portion (N of about 47 patients) of the phase I ivuxolimab trial. Intravenous ivuxolimab was administered to patients every 2 weeks at six dose levels: 0.01, 0.1, 0.3, 1.5, 3 and 10 mg/kg. Among the approximately 54 dose-escalation patients, 19 had hepatocellular carcinoma, roughly 15 melanoma, 9 renal cell carcinoma and 9 head and neck cancer. The dose-escalation cohort was about 86% male with a mean age of approximately 60 years, ranging from roughly 23 to 85. Partial responses were achieved by three dose-escalation patients, of whom one had hepatocellular carcinoma and two had cutaneous melanoma. The purpose of peripheral TCRbeta sequencing was to test whether ivuxolimab changed TCR sequence diversity and led to clonal T-cell expansion. General study outcomes and caveats: The antigen specificity of the peripheral T cells that underwent clonal expansion was not determined. In the 0.1-3.0 mg/kg groups, partial responders had among the lowest normalized peripheral clonal expansion, particularly in CD8+ T cells. After ivuxolimab, expanded clones were on average more numerous among CD8+ T cells than among CD4+ T cells. At doses from 0.1 to 3.0 mg/kg, clonal expansion was seen in both CD4+ and CD8+ blood T cells between baseline and week 6. Low levels of normalized T-cell clonal expansion were also seen in some patients who did not respond.

To sequence the TCRbeta CDR3 region, genomic DNA was isolated from the sorted cells. The immunoSEQ Assay was used for sequencing of TCRbeta CDR3 regions. TCRdb provides this immuneACCESS table in a form limited to in-frame rearrangements. Some clones are lacking; in checked studies, under half of them reflect an unresolved V gene, and why the rest are absent is not known. This sample gives under 25,000 clones in total; about 83% of them show up just once. About 20% of the sample lies in the top ten. CDR1 and CDR2, per the germline V gene, are MNHEY and SVGAGI. The V end loses 6 bases and the J end loses 0 bases, and a stretch of 11 bases separates them. There are 14 amino acids in the CDR3, from cysteine to phenylalanine inclusive. CDR3 DNA only is kept here, 42 bases in frame from base 1. Patients with autoimmune disease history or receiving systemic immunosuppression were excluded from the trial. Peripheral blood for TCR sequencing was collected from all dose cohorts at baseline, on cycle 4 day 1, and on cycle 7 day 1. The samples were taken from a phase I, first-in-human, multicenter, open-label dose-escalation trial of ivuxolimab. Adults with locally advanced or metastatic melanoma, renal cell, hepatocellular, or head and neck squamous cell carcinoma were enrolled in the trial. Before TCR sequencing, CD4+ T cells and CD8+ T cells were sorted from peripheral blood as separate populations.

This clone was observed a few times. Its antigen target is currently unknown. Base qualities are not recorded, but no much larger clone differs from it by a single base. The receptor chain draws on TRBV6-5 and TRBJ1-2; the D gene identity is not certain. The specimen was CD4+ or CD8+ T cells sorted from blood, collected in a trial of the OX40 agonist ivuxolimab. This TCR was recovered from an adult with an advanced solid tumor such as melanoma, head and neck, liver or kidney cancer. The nucleotide sequence is given as TGTGCCAGCAGCCCTCGGTTCTCTAACTATGGCTACACCTTC. Its translation reads: CASSPRFSNYGYTF.